A selection of T cell receptor beta chains follows, all from one sample in a study of OX40 agonist ivuxolimab in advanced cancers. TCRdb keeps only in-frame clones here, not all; method: immunoSEQ multiplex PCR. Of about 51,000 clones detected, roughly 80% appear once; the ten largest clones hold approximately 24%. The source was CD4+ or CD8+ T cells sorted from blood, collected in a trial of the OX40 agonist ivuxolimab. The receptor source for this set is an adult with an advanced solid tumor such as melanoma, head and neck, liver or kidney cancer. CDR3s include the opening cysteine and the closing phenylalanine or tryptophan. The order of the fields is clone size, J gene, V gene, CDR3 length, D gene, CDR3 DNA, CDR3 protein. A D gene is named only where the DNA matches it firmly. The listing skips clone size in some rows; elsewhere it reads once, few, many or a size class.

.,TRBJ1-5,TRBV13,12,TRBD1,TGTGCCAGCAGCCCAGGGGGCCAGCCCCAGCATTTT,CASSPGGQPQHF
.,TRBJ2-1,TRBV7-3,18,.,TGTGCCAGCAGCTTCGACCTAGGAGGGCAGGGTTTCTACAATGAGCAGTTCTTC,CASSFDLGGQGFYNEQFF
once,TRBJ2-7,TRBV13,14,TRBD2,TGTGCCAGCAGCTCAACTGGACTAGCGGGGGAGCAGTACTTC,CASSSTGLAGEQYF
.,TRBJ2-1,TRBV30,16,TRBD2,TGTGCCTGGAGTGTACGACTAGCGGGCTCCTACAATGAGCAGTTCTTC,CAWSVRLAGSYNEQFF
.,TRBJ1-1,TRBV7-6,15,TRBD1,TGTGCCAGCAGCTTAGGTAGACAGGGGAACACTGAAGCTTTCTTT,CASSLGRQGNTEAFF
.,TRBJ1-2,TRBV7-9,15,TRBD1,TGTGCCAGCAGCTTAGACACAGGGGGCGGCTATGGCTACACCTTC,CASSLDTGGGYGYTF
.,TRBJ1-5,TRBV9,14,.,TGTGCCAGCAGCGGGGGGGCGAGCAATCAGCCCCAGCATTTT,CASSGGASNQPQHF
.,TRBJ1-2,TRBV18,15,TRBD1,TGTGCCAGCTCGACGCCGGGACAGGTTCTACAGGGCTACACCTTC,CASSTPGQVLQGYTF
.,TRBJ2-3,TRBV7-9,18,.,TGTGCCAGCAGCTCGGATTCCGCCCGGGACACGAGCACAGATACGCAGTATTTT,CASSSDSARDTSTDTQYF
.,TRBJ2-1,TRBV19,14,.,TGTGCCAGTAGTATAGATCTAACCTACAATGAGCAGTTCTTC,CASSIDLTYNEQFF
.,TRBJ2-2,TRBV4-2,16,.,TGTGCCAGCAGCCAAGAATTCGCCCTACAGACCGGGGAGCTGTTTTTT,CASSQEFALQTGELFF
.,TRBJ2-1,TRBV5-6,13,TRBD1,TGTGCCAGCAGCTTACAGGGGATAAATGAGCAGTTCTTC,CASSLQGINEQFF
.,TRBJ2-7,TRBV4-2,14,.,TGTGCCAGCAGCCAGGGGGTGGCGACCTACGAGCAGTACTTC,CASSQGVATYEQYF
.,TRBJ2-7,TRBV19,15,.,TGTGCCAGTAGTATGGCCTCGGGGATATCCTACGAGCAGTACTTC,CASSMASGISYEQYF
.,TRBJ2-7,TRBV5-1,15,.,TGCGCCAGCAGCTTGGCTGGAGGGCCAACCTACGAGCAGTACTTC,CASSLAGGPTYEQYF
.,TRBJ1-1,TRBV6-5,12,.,TGTGCCAGCAGAAAAGGGTACACTGAAGCTTTCTTT,CASRKGYTEAFF
.,TRBJ2-1,TRBV7-8,13,.,TGTGCCAGCAGCTTCTGGGACTTCAATGAGCAGTTCTTC,CASSFWDFNEQFF
few,TRBJ1-2,TRBV2,14,.,TGTGCCAGCAGTGTAATCCCCTCGGGGTATGGCTACACCTTC,CASSVIPSGYGYTF
.,TRBJ1-1,TRBV11-2,13,TRBD1,TGTGCCAGCAGCCCTCGACAGGGAACTGAAGCTTTCTTT,CASSPRQGTEAFF
.,TRBJ2-6,TRBV5-5,16,.,TGTGCCAGCAGCATCGGACCGAACTCTGGGGCCAACGTCCTGACTTTC,CASSIGPNSGANVLTF
.,TRBJ2-5,TRBV29-1,12,.,TGCAGCGTTGTAGGAGAAGAAGAGACCCAGTACTTC,CSVVGEEETQYF
few,TRBJ2-7,TRBV4-2,15,TRBD2,TGTGCCAGCAGCCAAGATTTAGCGGGATCCTACGAGCAGTACTTC,CASSQDLAGSYEQYF
.,TRBJ2-5,TRBV5-1,15,TRBD2,TGCGCCAGCAGCTTCGCTAGCGGGGCCGTGGAGACCCAGTACTTC,CASSFASGAVETQYF
.,TRBJ2-7,TRBV6-1,15,TRBD2,TGTGCCAGCAGTGATTCGGTAGCGGGAGCCTACGAGCAGTACTTC,CASSDSVAGAYEQYF
once,TRBJ2-5,TRBV27,16,TRBD2,TGTGCCAGCAGTTTATCTCTAGCGGGAGGTATGGAGACCCAGTACTTC,CASSLSLAGGMETQYF
.,TRBJ1-5,TRBV5-6,16,.,TGTGCCAGCAGCCCCGCCGGTGGGCGTAGCAATCAGCCCCAGCATTTT,CASSPAGGRSNQPQHF
once,TRBJ2-7,TRBV27,12,.,TGTGCCAGCAGCCCAAACAGCTACGAGCAGTACTTC,CASSPNSYEQYF
.,TRBJ2-3,TRBV5-4,18,TRBD2,TGTGCCAGCAGCTCCGGGACTAGCGGGAGAAAGGGCACAGATACGCAGTATTTT,CASSSGTSGRKGTDTQYF